The 13 T cell receptor beta chains listed next were all sequenced from one sample in a study of glioma-infiltrating T cells after dendritic cell vaccination. Sequenced by immunoSEQ multiplex PCR; TCRdb stores in-frame clones only, minus some. Among tens of thousands of clones listed, 80% to 85% were seen once. Source: blood, taken before dendritic cell vaccination. Receptors originate from a human donor with glioblastoma.

The chain couples TRBV7-9 to TRBJ2-2; D is perhaps TRBD2 (5 bases). Trimming pared 2 bases from V and 6 bases from J, leaving 13 bases between. CDR3 length: 15 residues. Germline loops: CDR1 SEHNR, CDR2 FQNEAQ (reference sequence). The CDR3 DNA is TGTGCCAGCAGCTTATATGGGAGTAAGTCCGGGGAGCTGTTTTTT. Translating it yields CASSLYGSKSGELFF.

The chain has TRBV19 and TRBJ2-1; 9 nucleotides agree with TRBD2. This CDR3 is 15 amino acids long. Germline V gene sequence: CDR1 LNHDA, CDR2 SQIVND (reference sequence). V gave up 3 bases and J gave up 5 bases; unmatched junction bases: 5. The CDR3 sequence is CASSMGSGGDNEQFF. For the CDR3, the DNA is TGTGCCAGTAGTATGGGTAGCGGGGGCGACAATGAGCAGTTCTTC.

The gene calls are TRBV7-8 and TRBJ2-7; the D is unclear. Trimming removed 1 base at V and 2 bases at J, with 9 bases between. Germline V gives CDR1 SGHVS, CDR2 FQNEAQ. CDR3 length: 14 amino acids. The CDR3 region is CASSLVALAYEQYF. CDR3 sequence (DNA): TGTGCCAGCAGCTTAGTGGCCCTAGCCTACGAGCAGTACTTC.

V gene TRBV5-4 combines with J gene TRBJ2-2, with 8 bases matching TRBD2. Trimming cost V 7 bases and J 5 bases; bases outside gene matches: 10. CDR1 and CDR2 from the germline V gene are SGHNT and YYREEE (reference sequence). There are 15 residues in the CDR3. CDR3 DNA sequence: TGTGCCAGCGGAGACGGGGGGGCCCGGACCGGGGAGCTGTTTTTT. Residues: CASGDGGARTGELFF.

The chain is built from TRBV5-8 and TRBJ2-7, with D perhaps TRBD2 (6 bases). Germline assignment: CDR1 SGHTS and CDR2 YDEGEE. The CDR3 totals 11 residues. Trimming removed 5 bases from V and 6 bases from J, with 9 bases in between. Here the CDR3 reads CASSTRGEQYF. As DNA, the CDR3 is TGTGCCAGCAGTACGCGGGGCGAGCAGTACTTC.

This clone was detected only a few times. The chain links TRBV29-1 to TRBJ2-1; 10 bases are shared with TRBD2. Germline loops: CDR1 SQVTM, CDR2 ANQGSEA. J gave up 0 bases and V 1 base, and 9 bases lay outside the gene matches. The CDR3 is made up of 18 amino acids. The CDR3: CSVEGASGGPSSYNEQFF. For the CDR3, the DNA is TGCAGCGTTGAAGGGGCTAGCGGGGGCCCCAGCTCCTACAATGAGCAGTTCTTC.

The chain is built from TRBV5-1 and TRBJ1-1, with a possible D match to TRBD1 (5 bases). The CDR3 length is 15 residues. The V and J ends lost 0 bases and 3 bases respectively, with 12 bases between them. Germline CDR1 and CDR2: SGHRS and YFSETQ. CDR3 in DNA: TGCGCCAGCAGCTTGGTTATGGGGCAGGACACTGAAGCTTTCTTT. It translates to CASSLVMGQDTEAFF.

V is TRBV7-9 and J is TRBJ1-2, with D perhaps matching TRBD1 (5 bases). The germline V gene has CDR1 SEHNR and CDR2 FQNEAQ (reference sequence). Trimming pared 5 bases from V and 9 bases from J, leaving 13 bases between. The length of the CDR3 is 12 residues. CDR3 coding DNA: TGTGCCAGCAGCCAGGGAAGAGACCGCTACACCTTC. As protein: CASSQGRDRYTF. The complete variable domain, with remaining parts taken from reference TRBV7-9 and TRBJ1-2, reads DTGVSQNPRHKITKRGQNVTFRCDPISEHNRLYWYRQTLGQGPEFLTYFQNEAQLEKSRLLSDRFSAERPKGSFSTLEIQRTEQGDSAMYLCASSQGRDRYTFGSGTRLTVV.

V gene TRBV5-1 combines with J gene TRBJ1-1, with 7 bases matching TRBD1. The germline V gene has CDR1 SGHRS and CDR2 YFSETQ. This CDR3 comprises 15 residues. The trim removed 4 bases at V and 0 bases at J, leaving 6 bases unmatched. The CDR3 is CASSQTQGMNTEAFF. CDR3 bases: TGCGCCAGCAGCCAGACACAGGGGATGAACACTGAAGCTTTCTTT.

The chain carries TRBV28 and TRBJ1-2, with D perhaps TRBD1 (5 bases). Germline V gene sequence: CDR1 MDHEN, CDR2 SYDVKM. Between the trimmed V and J ends, which lost 3 bases and 6 bases, there was a span of 14 bases. This CDR3 spans 14 amino acids. This chain's CDR3 is CASSFGRGNHGYTF. The CDR3 bases are TGTGCCAGCAGTTTTGGGCGGGGGAACCATGGCTACACCTTC.

The count of this clone is one. The chain links TRBV7-9 to TRBJ1-2, with a weak D call TRBD1 (5 bases). V lost 0 bases and J 4 bases, leaving 15 bases between the germline ends. Per germline, CDR1 SEHNR and CDR2 FQNEAQ (reference sequence). The CDR3 totals 16 residues. The CDR3 DNA follows: TGTGCCAGCAGCTTAGCGCGGAGGGGCGGTGTCTATGGCTACACCTTC. Its protein product is CASSLARRGGVYGYTF.

V is TRBV19 and J is TRBJ2-5; 7 bases agree with TRBD2. J was trimmed by 4 bases and V by 6 bases; bases with no gene match: 2. Germline CDR1 is LNHDA and CDR2 is SQIVND (reference sequence). This CDR3 is 12 amino acids long. The CDR3 DNA follows: TGTGCCAGTAGGGGGGGGTCAGAGACCCAGTACTTC. This translates into CASRGGSETQYF. Supplemented by reference TRBV19 and TRBJ2-5, the full variable domain reads DGGITQSPKYLFRKEGQNVTLSCEQNLNHDAMYWYRQDPGQGLRLIYYSQIVNDFQKGDIAEGYSVSREKKESFPLTVTSAQKNPTAFYLCASRGGSETQYFGPGTRLLVL.

The rearrangement links TRBV6-1 to TRBJ1-1; D call uncertain. Trimming left V 2 bases short and J 11 bases short, with 12 bases between. The CDR3 runs to 12 residues. CDR1 and CDR2 (germline): MNHNS, SASEGT. CDR3 residues: CASSESWAGAFF. The CDR3 coding sequence is TGTGCCAGCAGTGAAAGCTGGGCGGGGGCTTTCTTT.